This TCR beta chain was documented in a study of beta chain features in type 1 diabetes. Expressed TCRB transcripts were sequenced after all isolated RNA was converted to cDNA. Clones were sequenced by immunoSEQ multiplex PCR, and TCRdb holds only the in-frame ones, with some missing. The sample lists hundreds of thousands of clones, over 12% seen once, with 0.035% to 0.045% in the top ten. The CDR3 loop spans 15 amino acids. With 5 bases removed from V and 0 bases from J, the gap between germline ends came to 11 bases. The V gene's germline CDR1 is MNHNS and CDR2 SASEGT. This clone was seen a few times. Its antigen is not known. Study-level findings and limits: A cDNA-based sequencing approach could over-represent cells with high TCR expression. Type 1 diabetes patients showed a moderate but significant shortening of TCRB CDR3s in all four CD4+ subsets.

The specimen sequenced was naive CD4+ T cells from blood. V is TRBV6-1 and J is TRBJ2-1; TRBD1 is a possible D gene (6 bases). The receptor was derived from a young man with type 1 diabetes. The CDR3 DNA sequence: TGTGCCAGCAGTAATAGGGGGTCCTCCTACAATGAGCAGTTCTTC. It translates to CASSNRGSSYNEQFF.